The entry that follows covers one T cell receptor (beta chain) sequence. Its antigen is unidentified. These data originate in a study of breast tumors, draining lymph nodes, adjacent tissues. Study results and caveats: Compared with lymph nodes, tumors were less diverse; compared with nontumor tissue, more.

CDR1 is SQVTM, CDR2 ANQGSEA, per germline. The CDR3 is made up of 12 amino acids. Trimming left V 3 bases short and J 10 bases short, with 15 bases between. In TCRdb, the multiplex PCR reads were re-called with MiXCR into one record per CDR3 protein. The sample yields some 15,000 distinct CDR3 sequences, roughly three quarters seen once. The specimen was tumor-adjacent breast tissue. V usage is TRBV29-1 and J usage is TRBJ1-2; no clear D gene. This receptor was taken from a female donor with breast cancer. Some clones in this sample may be carry-over from other donors' samples. In nucleotides, the CDR3 is TGCAGCGTTGAGCGTCAGAATATGGACTACACCTTC. This encodes CSVERQNMDYTF.